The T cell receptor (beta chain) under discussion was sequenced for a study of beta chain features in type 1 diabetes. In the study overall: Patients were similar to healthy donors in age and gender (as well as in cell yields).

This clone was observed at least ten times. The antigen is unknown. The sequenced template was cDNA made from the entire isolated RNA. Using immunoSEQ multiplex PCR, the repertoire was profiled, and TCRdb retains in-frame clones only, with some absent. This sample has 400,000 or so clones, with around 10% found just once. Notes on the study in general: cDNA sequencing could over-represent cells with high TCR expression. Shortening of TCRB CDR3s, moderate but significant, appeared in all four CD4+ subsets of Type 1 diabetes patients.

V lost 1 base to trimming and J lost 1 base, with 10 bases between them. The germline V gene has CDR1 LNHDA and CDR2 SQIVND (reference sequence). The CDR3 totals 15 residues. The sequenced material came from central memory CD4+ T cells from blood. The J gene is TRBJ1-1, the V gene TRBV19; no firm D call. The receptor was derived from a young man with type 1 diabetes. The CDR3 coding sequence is TGTGCCAGTAGTATAGCGGCCCGCGGGAACACTGAAGCTTTCTTT. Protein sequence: CASSIAARGNTEAFF.